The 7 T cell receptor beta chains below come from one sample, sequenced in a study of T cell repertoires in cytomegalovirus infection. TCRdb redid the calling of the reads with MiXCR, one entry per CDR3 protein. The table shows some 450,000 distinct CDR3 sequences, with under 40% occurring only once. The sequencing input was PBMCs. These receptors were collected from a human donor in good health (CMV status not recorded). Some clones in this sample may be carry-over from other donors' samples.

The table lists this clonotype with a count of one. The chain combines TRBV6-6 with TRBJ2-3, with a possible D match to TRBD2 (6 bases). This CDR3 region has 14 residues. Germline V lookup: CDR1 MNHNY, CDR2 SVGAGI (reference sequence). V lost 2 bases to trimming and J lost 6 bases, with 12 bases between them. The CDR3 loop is CASSYISGGDTQYF. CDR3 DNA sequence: TGTGCCAGCAGTTACATAAGCGGAGGGGATACGCAGTATTTT.

The CDR3 bases are TGTGCCATCAGTGAGGGGGCCTACGAGCAGTACTTC. Encoded protein: CAISEGAYEQYF. The rearrangement uses TRBV10-3 and TRBJ2-7; no firm D call. Germline CDR1 ENHRY, CDR2 SYGVKD. Trimming pared 2 bases from V and 2 bases from J, leaving 4 bases between. The CDR3 consists of 12 residues.

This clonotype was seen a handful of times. The chain's CDR3 is CATSRDQGPYEQYF. DNA for the CDR3: TGTGCCACCAGCAGAGATCAGGGACCCTACGAGCAGTACTTC. The V gene is TRBV15, the J gene TRBJ2-7; D tentatively fits TRBD1 or TRBD2 (5 bases each). Germline assignment: CDR1 LNHNV and CDR2 YYDKDF (reference sequence). The CDR3 runs 14 residues. Deletions cut 0 bases from V and 2 bases from J, with 8 bases between.

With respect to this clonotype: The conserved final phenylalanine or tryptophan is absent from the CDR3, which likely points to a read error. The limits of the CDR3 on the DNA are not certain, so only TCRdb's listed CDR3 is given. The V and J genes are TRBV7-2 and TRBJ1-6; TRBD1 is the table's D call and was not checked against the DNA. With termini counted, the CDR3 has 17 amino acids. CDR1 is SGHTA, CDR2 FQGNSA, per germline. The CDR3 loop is CASSARDRRSYNSPLQL.

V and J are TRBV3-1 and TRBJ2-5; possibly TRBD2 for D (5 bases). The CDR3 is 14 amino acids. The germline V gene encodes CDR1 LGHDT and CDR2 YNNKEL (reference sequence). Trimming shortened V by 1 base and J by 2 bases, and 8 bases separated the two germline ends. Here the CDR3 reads CASSQVDLQETQYF. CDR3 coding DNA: TGTGCCAGCAGCCAAGTGGACTTACAAGAGACCCAGTACTTC.

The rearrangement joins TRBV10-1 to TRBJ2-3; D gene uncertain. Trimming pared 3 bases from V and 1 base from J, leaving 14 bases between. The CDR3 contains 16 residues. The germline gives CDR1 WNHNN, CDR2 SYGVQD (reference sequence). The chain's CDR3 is CASSDGSISGTDTQYF. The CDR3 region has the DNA TGCGCCAGCAGTGATGGTAGTATATCTGGCACAGATACGCAGTATTTT.

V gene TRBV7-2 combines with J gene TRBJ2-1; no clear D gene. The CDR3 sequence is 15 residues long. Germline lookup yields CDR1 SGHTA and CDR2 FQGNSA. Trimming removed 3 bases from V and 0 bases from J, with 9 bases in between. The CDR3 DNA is TGTGCCAGCAGCTTTCGGAGTCGCTCCTACAATGAGCAGTTCTTC. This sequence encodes CASSFRSRSYNEQFF.